The clone carrying this TCR beta chain was seen a few times. The antigen remains undetermined. The CDR3 has 14 residues. The V segment lost 4 bases and the J segment 10 bases; nucleotides outside the gene matches: 11. The germline V gene encodes CDR1 MNHEY and CDR2 SVGAGI. Quantitative 5'-RACE was performed with molecular barcodes, and it yielded the TCR beta libraries. TCRdb analysed the 5' RACE reads with MiXCR anew, one entry per CDR3 protein. The table shows under 150,000 distinct CDR3 sequences, with 8% to 9% occurring only once. The sample belongs to a study of CD8 T cells in ankylosing spondylitis. Whole-study findings and limits: In ankylosing spondylitis blood, a motif of seven to nine highly homologous TCR beta variants appeared characteristic. Prior literature has documented some motif variants in synovial fluid and blood from reactive arthritis.

This clonotype was sampled from a male donor with ankylosing spondylitis. Material for sequencing was synovial fluid, either unsorted or a sorted T cell fraction (not recorded which). V usage is TRBV6-5 and J usage is TRBJ2-3, with 7 positions matching TRBD2. The CDR3 region is CASSLDPGGGAQYF. DNA for the CDR3: TGTGCCAGCAGTTTGGATCCCGGCGGGGGTGCGCAGTATTTT.